Listed below are T cell receptor beta chains from one sample, sequenced in a study of chemoradiotherapy in HPV16-positive cancers. Some clones are missing from TCRdb's copy, which holds only in-frame ones; the method was immunoSEQ multiplex PCR. The sample gives about 8,900 clones, 60% to 80% of which show up once; more than 7% is in the top ten. The sample was taken from a patient who underwent chemoradiotherapy. Every receptor here comes from a human donor with HPV-associated anogenital cancer. The CDR3 runs from the conserved cysteine through the conserved F or W. The order of the fields is D gene, V gene, J gene, clone size, CDR3 DNA, CDR3 protein. A D gene is named only where the DNA matches it firmly. Clone size is given for some rows only: seen once, a few or many times, or a class if the clone is expanded.

>TRBD2|TRBV10-1|TRBJ2-3|-
TGCGCCAGCAGTGACGGACTAGCTAGGGATACGCAGTATTTT
CASSDGLARDTQYF
>TRBD1|TRBV27|TRBJ1-6|-
TGTGCCAGCAGAAAAACGGGACAGGTAGAATCACCCCTCCACTTT
CASRKTGQVESPLHF
>TRBD1|TRBV6-1|TRBJ1-6|-
TGTGCCAGCAGTGAATCCGACAGGGTCGAAAATTCACCCCTCCACTTT
CASSESDRVENSPLHF
>-|TRBV4-3|TRBJ2-1|-
TGCGCCAGCAGCCAACACGCGCAGGCAACCTACAATGAGCAGCTCTTC
CASSQHAQATYNEQLF
>-|TRBV6-1|TRBJ1-2|-
TGTGCCAGTCTTATACAGGCAAACTATGGCTACACCTTC
CASLIQANYGYTF
>-|TRBV6-6|TRBJ1-2|-
TGTGCCATACAGGGATGGGGCTATGGCTACACCTTC
CAIQGWGYGYTF
>-|TRBV19|TRBJ1-6|-
TGTGCCAGTTCAGGATCCCTTAATAATTCACCCCTCCACTTT
CASSGSLNNSPLHF
>TRBD2|TRBV11-2|TRBJ2-7|once
TGTGCCAGCAGCTCGTATCTAGCGGACGAGCAGTACTTC
CASSSYLADEQYF
>-|TRBV28|TRBJ2-5|-
TGTGCCAGCGGAACCCAGTCCCCAGAGACCCAGTACTTC
CASGTQSPETQYF
>-|TRBV5-4|TRBJ1-1|-
TGTGCCAGCAGCCGGACAGCTGCGAACACTGAAGCTTTCTTT
CASSRTAANTEAFF
>-|TRBV2|TRBJ1-4|-
TGTGCCAGCGGAGGGCAGATTAATGAAAAACTGTTTTTT
CASGGQINEKLFF
>TRBD1|TRBV10-3|TRBJ2-7|-
TGTGCCATCAGCGGACAGGGGGCAGGTGAGCAGTACTTC
CAISGQGAGEQYF
>TRBD2|TRBV19|TRBJ2-1|few
TGTGCCAGTAAGCGGACTAGCGGGGCCGATGAGCAGTTCTTC
CASKRTSGADEQFF
>-|TRBV11-2|TRBJ2-7|-
TGTGCCAGCAGCTTGGCTGGAGGGGGTCGCGAGCAGTACTTC
CASSLAGGGREQYF
>-|TRBV5-5|TRBJ1-1|-
TGTGCCAGCAGCTTGGACTCCGGCGGTAAAGCTTTCTTT
CASSLDSGGKAFF
>-|TRBV30|TRBJ2-4|-
TGTGCCTGGAGTGTACGAGGGTCGATGGAAAACATTCAGTACTTC
CAWSVRGSMENIQYF
>-|TRBV21-1|TRBJ1-1|once
TGTGCCAGCAATGCAGGGGGCGCGGACACTGAAGCTTTCTTT
CASNAGGADTEAFF
>TRBD1|TRBV23-1|TRBJ1-4|-
TGCGCCAGCAGCCCCGACAGGGTAAGTACAACTAATGAAAAACTGTTTTTT
CASSPDRVSTTNEKLFF
>-|TRBV18|TRBJ1-5|-
TGTGCCAGCTCAGAAGGACATAATAGCAATCAGCCCCAGCATTTT
CASSEGHNSNQPQHF
>-|TRBV15|TRBJ1-2|-
TGTGCCACCAGCAGAGATGAGGGGTGGACTGGCGGCTACACCTTC
CATSRDEGWTGGYTF
>-|TRBV4-1|TRBJ1-1|-
TGCGCCAGCAGCCCCAATCTGGTGGTTGGGAACACTGAAGCTTTCTTT
CASSPNLVVGNTEAFF
>TRBD1|TRBV18|TRBJ1-1|few
TGTGCCAGCTCACCGACAGGGGGGTTCACTGAAGCTTTCTTT
CASSPTGGFTEAFF
>TRBD2|TRBV7-2|TRBJ2-1|-
TGTGCCAGCAGCGTCGGTGTTCTAGCGGGGACCTATGAGCAGTTCTTC
CASSVGVLAGTYEQFF
>TRBD2|TRBV30|TRBJ2-7|once
TGTGCCTGGACCCCAATGGGGGGGAACGAGCAGTACTTC
CAWTPMGGNEQYF
>-|TRBV11-2|TRBJ1-4|-
TGTGCCAGCAGCCATTACCGGGACTCAGAACCGGGAAGTAGACTGTTTTTT
CASSHYRDSEPGSRLFF
>-|TRBV2|TRBJ1-1|-
TGTGCCAGCGTGCCCTTTGTCGGCACCGGGTGGACTGAAGCTTTCTTT
CASVPFVGTGWTEAFF
>-|TRBV7-9|TRBJ1-5|few
TGTGCCAGCAGCTTAGATGGGGTGAATCAGCCCCAGCATTTT
CASSLDGVNQPQHF
>-|TRBV10-3|TRBJ2-1|-
TGTGCCATCAGTGAAGGGCTCTACAATGAGCAGTTCTTC
CAISEGLYNEQFF
>TRBD2|TRBV15|TRBJ2-5|-
TGTGCCACCGCTGGACTAGCGGGGGTACAAGAGACCCAGTACTTC
CATAGLAGVQETQYF
>TRBD2|TRBV5-4|TRBJ2-7|few
TGTGCCAGCAGCGTGGACGGACTAGCGGGGGGGTTCTACGAGCAGTACTTC
CASSVDGLAGGFYEQYF
>-|TRBV5-4|TRBJ1-4|-
TGTGCCAGCGGAAATCTAGGGGTTGCAACTAATGAAAAACTGTTTTTT
CASGNLGVATNEKLFF
>TRBD1|TRBV28|TRBJ1-6|-
TGTGCCAGCAGTTTGGGAGGACAGGGGGGTTCACCCCTCCACTTT
CASSLGGQGGSPLHF
>-|TRBV19|TRBJ1-2|-
TGTGCCAGTAGTATGGATACAGGGATAAGCTATGGCTACACCTTC
CASSMDTGISYGYTF
>-|TRBV5-8|TRBJ1-6|-
TGTGCCAGCAGCTTGATTGGGGGCTCCTATAATTCACCCCTCCACTTT
CASSLIGGSYNSPLHF
>-|TRBV7-2|TRBJ2-5|-
TGTGCCAGCAGCCCATTCGGCCCCCAAGAGACCCAGTACTTC
CASSPFGPQETQYF
>-|TRBV30|TRBJ2-7|-
TGTGCCTGGACCAAGGGGGGGGCCCCCTACGAGCAGTACTTC
CAWTKGGAPYEQYF
>TRBD1|TRBV27|TRBJ1-5|-
TGTGCCAGCAGTTGGACAGGGGGCACCCAGCCCCAGCATTTT
CASSWTGGTQPQHF
>-|TRBV2|TRBJ2-7|-
TGTGCCAGCAGGGGGGGCGGGGGCTCCTACGAGCAGTACTTC
CASRGGGGSYEQYF
>-|TRBV5-4|TRBJ1-1|once
TGTGCCAGCAGCCCCTCTACAGGGATGAACACTGAAGCTTTCTTT
CASSPSTGMNTEAFF
>TRBD1|TRBV2|TRBJ2-7|-
TGTGCCATCCTGGGGGGGGACAGGGGGGATGTGGAGTACTTC
CAILGGDRGDVEYF
>-|TRBV29-1|TRBJ1-1|few
TGCAGCGGAGGGACCCAACACACTGAAGCTTTCTTT
CSGGTQHTEAFF